The 10 T cell receptor beta chains reported below all come from one sample, sequenced in a study of shared clonotypes between healthy human individuals. Libraries were prepared by immunoSEQ multiplex PCR; TCRdb keeps only in-frame clonotypes and omits some of them. The table has some 2.1 million clones, roughly 95% seen once; the top ten hold 0.1% to 0.15%. Input material: naive CD4+ T cells sorted from blood. The subset: CD45RA+ positively selected. The receptor source for this set is a man in his late teens or twenties in good health.

Points on this clone: The junction departs from germline at one end; a sequencing error may be responsible. The chain is built from TRBV13 and TRBJ2-3; D perhaps matches TRBD1 (6 bases). This CDR3 is 14 amino acids long. Germline V CDR1 and CDR2: PRHDT, FYEKMQ (reference sequence). CDR3 in DNA: TGTGCCAGCACCTTAACAGGGTTCACAGATACGCAGTATTTT. It codes for CASTLTGFTDTQYF.

The genes are TRBV6-1 and TRBJ1-5, with no clear D. V was shortened by 5 bases and J by 3 bases, with 8 bases between the two germline ends. This CDR3 comprises 13 residues. Germline lookup yields CDR1 MNHNS and CDR2 SASEGT. The CDR3 DNA reads TGTGCCAGCAGTAGCACCTTCAATCAGCCCCAGCATTTT. It encodes CASSSTFNQPQHF.

The chain employs TRBV18 and TRBJ2-1; TRBD2 agrees at 14 bases. The germline gives CDR1 KGHSH, CDR2 LQKENI. The CDR3 loop spans 15 amino acids. V trimming: 3 bases; J trimming: 8 bases; junction bases outside the gene matches: 3. The DNA of the CDR3 is TGTGCCAGCTCACCGGGACTAGCGGGAGTTTATGAGCAGTTCTTC. Its protein is CASSPGLAGVYEQFF.

Comment on this clone: Other nucleotide sequences in the sample specify the same CDR3. This sequence joins TRBV5-1 and TRBJ2-7, with TRBD2 as a possible D gene (6 bases). The CDR3 contains 14 residues. Trimming stripped 0 bases from V and 0 bases from J, with 7 bases between. Germline CDR1 reads SGHRS; CDR2 reads YFSETQ. CDR3 coding DNA: TGCGCCAGCAGCTTGGGACTAGGCTCCTACGAGCAGTACTTC. It translates to CASSLGLGSYEQYF.

This rearrangement joins TRBV7-9 to TRBJ2-1, with D perhaps TRBD2 (5 bases). The length of the CDR3 is 16 residues. The V gene's germline CDR1 is SEHNR and CDR2 FQNEAQ (reference sequence). V was pared by 1 base and J by 0 bases, with 10 bases between. CDR3 bases: TGTGCCAGCAGCTTAGTTCTAGGGAGCTCCTACAATGAGCAGTTCTTC. It is translated as CASSLVLGSSYNEQFF.

V gene TRBV5-1 combines with J gene TRBJ1-1, with unresolved D. With 3 bases removed from V and 7 bases from J, the gap between germline ends came to 22 bases. Per germline, CDR1 SGHRS and CDR2 YFSETQ. The CDR3 contains 16 residues. The CDR3 loop is CASSYNKRTPSDEAFF. The DNA for the CDR3 is TGCGCCAGCAGCTACAACAAAAGGACTCCGTCGGATGAAGCTTTCTTT.

This chain uses TRBV19 with TRBJ1-1; unclear D gene. The CDR3 has 16 amino acids. Trimming cost V 6 bases and J 0 bases, with 17 bases left between them. CDR1 is LNHDA, CDR2 SQIVND, per germline (reference sequence). CDR3 sequence: CASRQTRSSMNTEAFF. CDR3 nucleotide sequence: TGTGCCAGTAGACAGACTCGGTCATCCATGAACACTGAAGCTTTCTTT.

CDR3 bases: TGTGCCACCAGCAGAGATTCCGGGCAAGGGACTGGCTACACCTTC. As protein: CATSRDSGQGTGYTF. This chain joins TRBV15 and TRBJ1-2; TRBD1 is a possible D gene (5 bases). Germline V gene lookup returns CDR1 LNHNV and CDR2 YYDKDF (reference sequence). V was trimmed by 0 bases and J by 7 bases, leaving 15 bases between them. The CDR3 has 15 residues. Supplemented by reference TRBV15 and TRBJ1-2, the full variable domain reads DAMVIQNPRYQVTQFGKPVTLSCSQTLNHNVMYWYQQKSSQAPKLLFHYYDKDFNNEADTPDNFQSRRPNTSFCFLDIRSPGLGDTAMYLCATSRDSGQGTGYTFGSGTRLTVV.

A word on this clone: Other DNA sequences within the sample encode an identical CDR3. The chain couples TRBV7-9 to TRBJ1-1; D remains unclear. This CDR3 has 14 amino acids. The germline V and J ends were trimmed by 1 base and 0 bases, with 6 bases remaining between them. Germline V gene data show CDR1 as SEHNR and CDR2 as FQNEAQ (reference sequence). DNA of the CDR3: TGTGCCAGCAGCTTAGATACCCTGAACACTGAAGCTTTCTTT. Amino acids: CASSLDTLNTEAFF.

The chain links TRBV27 to TRBJ2-1; D remains ambiguous. The germline V gene has CDR1 MNHEY and CDR2 SMNVEV (reference sequence). Trimming pared 0 bases from V and 3 bases from J, leaving 12 bases between. This CDR3 is built from 16 residues. CDR3 loop: CASSLSGTSFYNEQFF. In DNA form, the CDR3 reads TGTGCCAGCAGTTTATCAGGCACCTCTTTCTACAATGAGCAGTTCTTC.